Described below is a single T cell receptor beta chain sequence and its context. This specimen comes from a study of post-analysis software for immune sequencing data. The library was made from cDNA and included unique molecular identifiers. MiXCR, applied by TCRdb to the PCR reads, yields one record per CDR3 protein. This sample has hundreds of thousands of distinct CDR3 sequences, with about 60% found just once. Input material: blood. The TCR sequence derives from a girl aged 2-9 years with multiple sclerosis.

CDR3 in amino acids: CASSLARDLQETQYF. CDR3 nucleotide sequence: TGTGCCAGCAGCTTGGCTAGGGATTTACAAGAGACCCAGTACTTC. The chain couples TRBV5-5 to TRBJ2-7; D is undetermined. The DNA end is more similar to TRBJ2-5, so the J call may be wrong. CDR1 is SGHKS and CDR2 is YYEKEE in the germline V gene (reference sequence). This CDR3 has 15 residues.